This record covers a single TCR beta chain. This record belongs to a study of blood T cell repertoires in COVID-19. Study-level background: Acute and convalescent COVID-19 samples came from the United States, Italy and Spain. In each case, the material was cDNA or gDNA derived from T cells, B-cell-depleted T cells, or PBMCs.

Original processing notes: Reference gene primers were amplified, and this amplification served to estimate nucleated cell counts. Only in-frame clones appear in the TCRdb table, and some are missing; sequencing was by immunoSEQ multiplex PCR. V and J calls and clone size are those listed in that table; D and trimming were worked out from the DNA. The table lists about 250,000 clones, 87% of them singletons, with roughly 3% in the top ten. CDR3 size: 15 residues. Germline V gives CDR1 SGHTA, CDR2 FQGTGA. With V trimmed by 2 bases and J by 6 bases, 8 bases remained unmatched. The sequence was collected from a man aged 18 to 30 with active or convalescent COVID-19. The chain combines TRBV7-3 with TRBJ2-3; TRBD2 matches at 7 bases. The sequenced material came from peripheral blood. The CDR3 protein is CASSLVLAGADTQYF. CDR3 sequence (DNA): TGTGCCAGCAGCTTAGTGTTGGCGGGAGCGGATACGCAGTATTTT.